This T cell receptor beta chain was obtained from a study of blood T cells in healthy people across ages. General study points: In long-lived donors, naive CD4+ cell counts and diversity exceeded those of aged donors.

Concerning this clonotype itself: The antigen is undetermined.

A second PCR, run for about 7 to 11 cycles, used a sample-barcoded 5' primer plus a J-beta primer mix. TCRdb fed the 5' RACE reads into MiXCR, producing one record per CDR3 protein. The table records roughly 2 million distinct CDR3 sequences, around 50% of them present only once. The V and J ends lost 8 bases and 7 bases, in that order; junction bases with no gene match: 11. Germline CDR1 MGHRA, CDR2 YSYEKL. The CDR3 length is 14 residues. Donor samples were obtained from healthy Caucasian individuals from Russia, aged roughly 6 to 95. The specimen was blood. The sequence was obtained from a woman aged 40 to 55 in good health. The chain employs TRBV4-1 and TRBJ2-7; TRBD1 aligns across 10 bases. The CDR3: CASQGQGLYNEQYF. The CDR3 coding sequence is TGCGCCAGCCAGGGACAGGGGTTATACAATGAGCAGTACTTC.